The clone carrying this TCR beta chain was counted ten times or more. These data are taken from a study of regulatory T cells in long-lasting Graves disease. Noted time point: newly diagnosed GD, antithyroid drugs for less than 3 months. Scientists built the TCR library using RNA that was extracted from PBMCs. Through Arm-PCR of CDR3 regions and iRepertoire HTBI primers, TCR beta libraries were built. Each CDR3 protein is one row after TCRdb ran MiXCR on the multiplex PCR reads. The table has about 560,000 distinct CDR3 sequences, 15% to 20% seen once. CDR1 and CDR2 from the germline V gene are SGHVS and FQNEAQ. This CDR3 is built from 15 residues. Germline trimming cut 8 bases from V and 4 bases from J; bases unmatched to any gene: 12. The same specimen was also included in a second study, on T cells in Graves' hyperthyroidism and ophthalmopathy.

The chain couples TRBV7-8 to TRBJ2-3, with 7 bases that match TRBD2. Sequencing was performed on peripheral blood mononuclear cells (PBMCs), taken at new diagnosis, from a patient treated with antithyroid drugs. This clonotype was sampled from a man in his late teens or twenties with Graves disease. CDR3 in amino acids: CASGQAGASSDTQYF. The CDR3 DNA reads as TGTGCCAGCGGCCAGGCGGGAGCTTCGTCAGATACGCAGTATTTT.